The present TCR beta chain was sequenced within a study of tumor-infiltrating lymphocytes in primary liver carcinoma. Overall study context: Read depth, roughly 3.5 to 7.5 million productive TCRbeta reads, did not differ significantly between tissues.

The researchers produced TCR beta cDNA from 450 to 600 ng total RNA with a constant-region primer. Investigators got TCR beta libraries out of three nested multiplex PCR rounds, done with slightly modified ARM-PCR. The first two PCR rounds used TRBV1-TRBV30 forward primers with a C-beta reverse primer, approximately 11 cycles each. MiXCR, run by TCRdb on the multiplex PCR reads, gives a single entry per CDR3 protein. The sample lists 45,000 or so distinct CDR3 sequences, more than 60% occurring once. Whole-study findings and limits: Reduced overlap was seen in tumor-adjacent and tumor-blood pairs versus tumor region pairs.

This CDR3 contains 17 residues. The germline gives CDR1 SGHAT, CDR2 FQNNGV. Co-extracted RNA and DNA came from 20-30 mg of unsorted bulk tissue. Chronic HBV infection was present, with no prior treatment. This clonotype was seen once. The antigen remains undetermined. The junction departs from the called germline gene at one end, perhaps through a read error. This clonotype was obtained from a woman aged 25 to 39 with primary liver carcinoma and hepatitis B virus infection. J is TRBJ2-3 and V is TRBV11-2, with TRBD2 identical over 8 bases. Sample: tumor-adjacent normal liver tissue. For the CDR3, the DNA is TGTGCCAACAGCCATCGAGGGAGCGGGAGCCTCATAGACACTCAGTATTTT. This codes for CANSHRGSGSLIDTQYF.